This T cell receptor beta chain is from a study of blood T cell repertoires in COVID-19. Across the study: Samples came from the United States, Italy and Spain, spanning acute and convalescent COVID-19.

Trimming cost V 3 bases and J 3 bases; bases outside gene matches: 9. CDR3 length: 15 amino acids. CDR1 and CDR2 from the germline V gene are GTSNPN and SVGIG (reference sequence). As originally analysed: The authors estimated nucleated cell counts from reference gene primer amplification. Measured with immunoSEQ multiplex PCR; TCRdb has only the in-frame clones, and not every one. V, J and clone size derive from that table, while D and trimming were established from the DNA sequence. The sample carries around 190,000 clones, about 76% recorded once. V gene TRBV30 combines with J gene TRBJ2-7; 9 bases are shared with TRBD1. Specimen: peripheral blood. The clonotype originates from a woman aged 45 to 65 with active or convalescent COVID-19. CDR3 sequence reads: CAWRAGQGRIYEQYF. In DNA form, the CDR3 reads TGTGCCTGGAGAGCGGGACAGGGACGTATCTACGAGCAGTACTTC.